The next 23 T cell receptor beta chains were all read from a single sample in a study of early T cells in non-severe SARS-CoV-2 infection. TCRdb independently ran MiXCR on the 5' RACE reads; one entry per CDR3 protein. The data contain around 80,000 distinct CDR3 sequences, roughly 12% of them singletons. Material for sequencing was whole blood. The receptors originated from an adult who was a healthcare worker with PCR-confirmed SARS-CoV-2 infection or an uninfected control (not recorded which).

This clonotype was picked up many times. The chain recombines TRBV4-2 with TRBJ1-1; a weak D match, TRBD1 (6 bases). The CDR3 is 16 amino acids. V was pared by 0 bases and J by 1 base, with 12 bases between. Germline V lookup: CDR1 LGHNA, CDR2 YNFKEQ. The CDR3 nucleotides read TGTGCCAGCAGCCAAGACACAGGGCCCTGGAACACTGAAGCTTTCTTT. Translating gives CASSQDTGPWNTEAFF.

This clonotype was seen a few times. This chain connects TRBV7-2 to TRBJ2-7; D ambiguous. Trimming left V 2 bases short and J 3 bases short, with 8 bases between. From germline, CDR1 is SGHTA and CDR2 FQGNSA. The CDR3 runs 13 residues. The DNA of the CDR3 is TGTGCCAGCAGCTTAAATCGCGACTACGAGCAGTACTTC. Residues: CASSLNRDYEQYF. The full variable domain, in which reference TRBV7-2 and TRBJ2-7 provide the parts outside the CDR3, is GAGVSQSPSNKVTEKGKDVELRCDPISGHTALYWYRQSLGQGLEFLIYFQGNSAPDKSGLPSDRFSAERTGGSVSTLTIQRTQQEDSAVYLCASSLNRDYEQYFGPGTRLTVT.

This clonotype was counted many times. V gene TRBV20-1 combines with J gene TRBJ1-2, with unresolved D. Trimming stripped 3 bases from V and 4 bases from J, with 6 bases between. The CDR3 contains 11 residues. Germline CDR1 and CDR2: DFQATT and SNEGSKA (reference sequence). CDR3 sequence: CSARVAYGYTF. Here the CDR3 DNA reads TGCAGTGCTAGGGTGGCCTATGGCTACACCTTC.

This rearrangement joins TRBV20-1 to TRBJ2-3; TRBD1 might be the D (5 bases). V lost 2 bases and J 2 bases, leaving 8 bases between the germline ends. This CDR3 is 13 amino acids long. The germline V gene encodes CDR1 DFQATT and CDR2 SNEGSKA (reference sequence). The CDR3 coding sequence is TGCAGTGCTAGACAGGGCTTCACAGATACGCAGTATTTT. It yields the protein CSARQGFTDTQYF.

The sample holds a few counts of this clonotype. V gene TRBV5-4 combines with J gene TRBJ2-5, with 10 bases identical to TRBD1. V shed 4 bases and J 5 bases; nucleotides not matched to a gene: 8. Germline CDR1 reads SGHNT; CDR2 reads YYREEE (reference sequence). CDR3 length equals 15 residues. CDR3 sequence (DNA): TGTGCCAGCAGCGTAGACAGGGGGCAGCTTGAGACCCAGTACTTC. Protein sequence: CASSVDRGQLETQYF. Variable domain in full (rest from reference TRBV5-4 and TRBJ2-5): ETGVTQSPTHLIKTRGQQVTLRCSSQSGHNTVSWYQQALGQGPQFIFQYYREEENGRGNFPPRFSGLQFPNYSSELNVNALELDDSALYLCASSVDRGQLETQYFGPGTRLLVL.

J is TRBJ2-5 and V is TRBV6-6; D is undetermined. Germline CDR1 MNHNY, CDR2 SVGAGI (reference sequence). V was shortened by 2 bases and J by 4 bases, with 5 bases between the two germline ends. The CDR3 consists of 12 residues. CDR3 sequence (DNA): TGTGCCAGCAGTTACCCCCGAGAGACCCAGTACTTC. Translated, it gives CASSYPRETQYF.

This sequence joins TRBV28 and TRBJ2-3, with D unresolved. The length of the CDR3 is 14 residues. V shed 5 bases and J shed 0 bases, with 9 bases lying between them. CDR1 is MDHEN and CDR2 is SYDVKM in the germline V gene. Here the CDR3 reads CASSKITSTDTQYF. CDR3 nucleotide sequence: TGTGCCAGCAGTAAAATAACTAGCACAGATACGCAGTATTTT.

In DNA, the CDR3 is TGTGCCAGCAGCTTGGGGGCAACAGGGGAGACCCAGTACTTC. It specifies CASSLGATGETQYF. The chain employs TRBV7-3 and TRBJ2-5, with D maybe TRBD1 (6 bases). V was pared by 3 bases and J by 5 bases, with 13 bases between. CDR1 is SGHTA, CDR2 FQGTGA, per germline. The CDR3 is made up of 14 amino acids.

This clonotype was seen ten or more times. The chain links TRBV28 to TRBJ2-5; 8 bases are a match to TRBD1. J lost 7 bases, V lost 4 bases, and 11 bases had no gene match. Germline assignment: CDR1 MDHEN and CDR2 SYDVKM. This CDR3 has 15 amino acids. The CDR3 here is CASSSTAGGPGTQYF. The CDR3 DNA is TGTGCCAGCAGTTCCACCGCAGGGGGCCCAGGGACCCAGTACTTC.

This clonotype was detected many times. The V call is TRBV20-1, the J call TRBJ1-1; D possibly corresponds to TRBD1 (5 bases). The germline CDR1 and CDR2 sequences are DFQATT and SNEGSKA (reference sequence). CDR3 length equals 11 residues. Trimming took off 3 bases at V and 8 bases at J, with 10 bases between the two ends. CDR3 sequence reads: CSASWGEEAFF. The CDR3 DNA reads as TGCAGTGCTAGCTGGGGGGAGGAAGCTTTCTTT.

This clonotype has just a few counts. The chain links TRBV30 to TRBJ2-1; D ambiguous. CDR3 length: 15 residues. Germline lookup yields CDR1 GTSNPN and CDR2 SVGIG (reference sequence). Trimming shortened V by 5 bases and J by 0 bases, and 14 bases separated the two germline ends. The CDR3 region has the DNA TGTGCCTGGGTGATTGGAGCGAGCTCCTACAATGAGCAGTTCTTC. Protein sequence: CAWVIGASSYNEQFF.

In its sample, this clonotype was seen many times. The chain employs TRBV29-1 and TRBJ1-3, with D unclear. The CDR3 consists of 11 residues. Trimming removed 3 bases at V and 7 bases at J, with 7 bases between. Germline loops: CDR1 SQVTM, CDR2 ANQGSEA. Here the CDR3 reads CSVEGWNTIYF. In DNA form, the CDR3 reads TGCAGCGTTGAGGGTTGGAACACCATATATTTT.

This clonotype was detected a few times. Written as DNA, the CDR3 is TGTGCCAGCAGCGCCAGACAACAAAACTATGGCTACACCTTC. It translates to CASSARQQNYGYTF. This chain joins TRBV5-4 and TRBJ1-2; D not certain. The V gene lost 4 bases and the J gene lost 2 bases, with 12 bases spanning the gap. The CDR3 is made up of 14 amino acids. The germline gives CDR1 SGHNT, CDR2 YYREEE (reference sequence). Together with reference TRBV5-4 and TRBJ1-2, the CDR3 gives the full variable domain: ETGVTQSPTHLIKTRGQQVTLRCSSQSGHNTVSWYQQALGQGPQFIFQYYREEENGRGNFPPRFSGLQFPNYSSELNVNALELDDSALYLCASSARQQNYGYTFGSGTRLTVV.

With respect to this clonotype: This sequence may be a read error, since a much larger clone differs from it by one base. This chain joins TRBV20-1 and TRBJ2-3; no firm D call. V lost 5 bases and J 4 bases, leaving 13 bases between the germline ends. Germline CDR1 is DFQATT and CDR2 is SNEGSKA (reference sequence). The CDR3 covers 13 residues. CDR3 bases: TGCAGTGCTCTCCGTGAGAATTCAGATACGCAGTATTTT. Protein product: CSALRENSDTQYF.

This clonotype was detected only a few times. This chain links TRBV5-4 with TRBJ2-5; 8 nucleotides agree with TRBD2. The V gene's germline CDR1 is SGHNT and CDR2 YYREEE (reference sequence). V gave up 2 bases and J gave up 1 base; unmatched junction bases: 7. CDR3 length: 16 amino acids. CDR3 DNA: TGTGCCAGCAGCTTAGTTAGCGGGGCCCGCCAAGAGACCCAGTACTTC. Translation gives CASSLVSGARQETQYF.

The chain has TRBV28 and TRBJ2-7; 7 bases match TRBD1. The CDR3 has 15 amino acids. Trimming at V came to 6 bases and at J to 4 bases, leaving 12 bases not matched to a gene. The V gene's germline CDR1 is MDHEN and CDR2 SYDVKM. The CDR3 here is CASRPGDRVYYEQYF. CDR3 nucleotide sequence: TGTGCCAGCAGACCCGGAGACAGGGTTTATTACGAGCAGTACTTC.

This clonotype was seen many times. This chain connects TRBV20-1 to TRBJ2-5; no reliable D call. The CDR3 runs to 14 residues. Per the germline V gene, CDR1 is DFQATT and CDR2 is SNEGSKA (reference sequence). Trimming stripped 0 bases from V and 2 bases from J, with 10 bases between. The CDR3 region has the DNA TGCAGTGCTAGAGATGGGCAGTCACAAGAGACCCAGTACTTC. Translation gives CSARDGQSQETQYF.

The chain has TRBV19 and TRBJ2-2; 8 bases are a match to TRBD2. V gave up 5 bases and J gave up 6 bases; unmatched junction bases: 8. Germline CDR1 is LNHDA and CDR2 is SQIVND (reference sequence). The CDR3 extends over 15 amino acids. This CDR3 is CASSVGTRTPGELFF. Here the CDR3 DNA reads TGTGCCAGTAGTGTCGGGACTAGAACTCCCGGGGAGCTGTTTTTT.

In this sample, this clonotype turned up many times. This chain uses TRBV7-9 with TRBJ2-7, with D tentatively TRBD2 (5 bases). The germline V and J ends were trimmed by 6 bases and 2 bases, with 8 bases remaining between them. The CDR3 is made up of 12 amino acids. Germline loops: CDR1 SEHNR, CDR2 FQNEAQ (reference sequence). CDR3 nucleotides: TGTGCCAGCAGGTCCGGGACCTACGAGCAGTACTTC. It encodes CASRSGTYEQYF.

This clonotype came up a few times. This rearrangement joins TRBV20-1 to TRBJ2-1; 13 bases agree with TRBD2. With V trimmed by 2 bases and J by 1 base, 2 bases remained unmatched. Germline values: CDR1 DFQATT, CDR2 SNEGSKA (reference sequence). The CDR3 has 16 amino acids. The CDR3 coding sequence is TGCAGTGCTAGACGACTAGCGGGAGGTTCCTACAATGAGCAGTTCTTC. This sequence encodes CSARRLAGGSYNEQFF.

This clonotype showed up many times. This chain connects TRBV6-4 to TRBJ2-2; D gene unclear. Trimming removed 2 bases from V and 5 bases from J, with 6 bases in between. The germline CDR1 and CDR2 sequences are MRHNA and SNTAGT. This CDR3 is built from 13 residues. The CDR3 DNA sequence: TGTGCCAGCAGTGACCAGATTACCGGGGAGCTGTTTTTT. This gives the protein CASSDQITGELFF.

The gene calls are TRBV7-9 and TRBJ2-3; D gene ambiguous. The germline V gene encodes CDR1 SEHNR and CDR2 FQNEAQ (reference sequence). V lost 5 bases, J lost 0 bases, and 15 bases lay in between. The CDR3 loop spans 16 amino acids. The chain's CDR3 is CASSPRRSESTDTQYF. The CDR3 DNA reads as TGTGCCAGCAGCCCCCGCCGAAGCGAAAGCACAGATACGCAGTATTTT.

V gene TRBV20-1 combines with J gene TRBJ2-7; maybe TRBD2 (6 bases). Germline V lookup: CDR1 DFQATT, CDR2 SNEGSKA (reference sequence). This CDR3 region has 13 residues. Trimming took 3 bases from V and 7 from J, leaving 16 bases between them. CDR3 in DNA: TGCAGTGCTAGGCCCAGCGGGTATTGGGAGCAGTACTTC. Translation: CSARPSGYWEQYF.